The clone carrying this T cell receptor (beta chain) was seen more than once but under ten times. Antigen unknown. In TCRdb, the 5' RACE reads were re-called with MiXCR into one record per CDR3 protein. The profile shows around 280,000 distinct CDR3 sequences, 8% to 9% of them singletons. This entry comes from a study of identical twins. Trimming stripped 7 bases from V and 8 bases from J, with 21 bases between. Germline V gene sequence: CDR1 SGHTA, CDR2 FQGNSA. This CDR3 comprises 15 residues. Broader study findings: Low generation-probability sequences were in excess among twin-shared out-of-frame alpha sequences.

These sequences were also reported in another study, on yellow fever vaccine responses in identical twins.

The chain carries TRBV7-2 and TRBJ2-1, with D possibly being TRBD1 (6 bases). The receptor was derived from a woman younger than 35 in good health. Sequencing was carried out using memory (CD45RO+) T cells sorted from blood. The CDR3 loop is CASTSTGHFKDEQFF. The DNA for the CDR3 is TGTGCCAGCACGTCAACGGGACATTTTAAGGATGAGCAGTTCTTC.